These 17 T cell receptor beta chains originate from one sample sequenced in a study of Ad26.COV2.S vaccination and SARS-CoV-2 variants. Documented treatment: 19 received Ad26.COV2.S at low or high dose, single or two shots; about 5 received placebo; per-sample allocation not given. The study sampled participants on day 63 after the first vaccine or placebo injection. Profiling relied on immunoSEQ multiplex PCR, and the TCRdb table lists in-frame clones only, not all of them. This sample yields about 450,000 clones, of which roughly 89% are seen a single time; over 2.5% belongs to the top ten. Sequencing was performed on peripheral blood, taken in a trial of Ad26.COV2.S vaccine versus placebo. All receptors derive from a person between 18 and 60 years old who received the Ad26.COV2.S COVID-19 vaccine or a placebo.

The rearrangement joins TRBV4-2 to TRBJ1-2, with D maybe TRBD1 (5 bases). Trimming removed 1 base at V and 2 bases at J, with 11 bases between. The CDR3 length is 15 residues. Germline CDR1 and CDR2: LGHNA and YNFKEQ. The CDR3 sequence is CASSQAQVINYGYTF. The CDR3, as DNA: TGTGCCAGCAGCCAAGCACAGGTGATAAACTATGGCTACACCTTC.

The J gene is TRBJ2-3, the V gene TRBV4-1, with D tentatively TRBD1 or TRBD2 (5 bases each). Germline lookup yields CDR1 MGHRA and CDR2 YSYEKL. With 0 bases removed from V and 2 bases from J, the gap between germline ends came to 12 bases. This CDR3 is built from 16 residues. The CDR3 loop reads CASSQEPVGVTDTQYF. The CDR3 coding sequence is TGCGCCAGCAGCCAAGAACCGGTGGGGGTCACAGATACGCAGTATTTT.

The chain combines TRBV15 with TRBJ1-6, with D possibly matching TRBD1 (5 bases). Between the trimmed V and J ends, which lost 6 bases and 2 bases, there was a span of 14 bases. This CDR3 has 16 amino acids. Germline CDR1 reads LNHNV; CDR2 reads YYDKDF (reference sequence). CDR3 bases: TGTGCCACCAGAATTTTACGAGGGGCCTATAATTCACCCCTCCACTTT. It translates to CATRILRGAYNSPLHF.

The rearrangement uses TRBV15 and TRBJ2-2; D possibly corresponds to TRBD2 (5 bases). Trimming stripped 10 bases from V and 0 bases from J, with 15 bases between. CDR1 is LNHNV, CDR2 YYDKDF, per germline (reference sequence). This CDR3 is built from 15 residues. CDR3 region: CAIREGRTNTGELFF. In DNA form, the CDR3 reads TGTGCCATCCGCGAGGGCAGGACGAACACCGGGGAGCTGTTTTTT.

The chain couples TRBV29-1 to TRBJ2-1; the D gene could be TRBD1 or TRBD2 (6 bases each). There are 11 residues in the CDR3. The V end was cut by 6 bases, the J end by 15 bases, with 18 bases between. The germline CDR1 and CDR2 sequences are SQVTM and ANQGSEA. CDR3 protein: CSVVPGAVAFF. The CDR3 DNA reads TGCAGCGTAGTTCCGGGGGCCGTCGCGTTCTTC.

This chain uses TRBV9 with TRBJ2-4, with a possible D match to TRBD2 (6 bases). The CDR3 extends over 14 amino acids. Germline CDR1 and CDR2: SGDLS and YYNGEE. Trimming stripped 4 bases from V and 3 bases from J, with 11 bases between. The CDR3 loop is CASSWGVGKNIQYF. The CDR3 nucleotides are TGTGCCAGCAGCTGGGGGGTGGGCAAAAACATTCAGTACTTC.

CDR3 amino acids: CASSRSDEQFF. As DNA, the CDR3 is TGTGCCAGCAGCCGATCAGATGAGCAGTTCTTC. The genes are TRBV14 and TRBJ2-1; D remains unclear. The V gene's germline CDR1 is SGHDN and CDR2 FVKESK. Trimming removed 4 bases at V and 8 bases at J, with 6 bases between. CDR3 length equals 11 residues.

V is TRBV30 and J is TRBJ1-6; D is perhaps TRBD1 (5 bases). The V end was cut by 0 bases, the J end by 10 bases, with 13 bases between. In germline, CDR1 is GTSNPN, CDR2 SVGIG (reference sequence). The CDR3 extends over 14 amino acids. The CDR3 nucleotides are TGTGCCTGGAGTGTCGGCCTCGGGGGGTCACCCCTCCACTTT. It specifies CAWSVGLGGSPLHF.

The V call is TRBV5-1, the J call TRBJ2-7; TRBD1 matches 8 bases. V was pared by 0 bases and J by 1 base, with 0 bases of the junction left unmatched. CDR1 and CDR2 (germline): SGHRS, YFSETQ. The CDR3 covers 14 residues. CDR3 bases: TGCGCCAGCAGCTTGGGACAGGGGTCCTACGAGCAGTACGTC. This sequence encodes CASSLGQGSYEQYV.

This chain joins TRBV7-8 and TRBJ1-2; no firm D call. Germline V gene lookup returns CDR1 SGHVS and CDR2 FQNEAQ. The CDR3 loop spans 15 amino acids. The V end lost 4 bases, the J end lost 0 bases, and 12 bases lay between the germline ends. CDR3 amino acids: CASSSFHEANYGYTF. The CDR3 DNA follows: TGTGCCAGCAGCTCGTTCCACGAAGCTAACTATGGCTACACCTTC.

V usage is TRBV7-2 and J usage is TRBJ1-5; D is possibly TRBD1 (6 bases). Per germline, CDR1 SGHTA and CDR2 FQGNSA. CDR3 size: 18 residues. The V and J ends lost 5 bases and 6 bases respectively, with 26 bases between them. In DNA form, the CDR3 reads TGTGCCAGCAGCCCTGACGTAGAGGGCAGGGGAGGGAGTCAGCCCCAGCATTTT. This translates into CASSPDVEGRGGSQPQHF.

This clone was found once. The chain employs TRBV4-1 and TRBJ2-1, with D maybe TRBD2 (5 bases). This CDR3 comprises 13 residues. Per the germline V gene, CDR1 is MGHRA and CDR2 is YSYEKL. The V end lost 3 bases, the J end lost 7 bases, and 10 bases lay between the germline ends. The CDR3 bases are TGCGCCAGCAGCCAGCGGGTGTGGAATGAGCAGTTCTTC. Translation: CASSQRVWNEQFF.

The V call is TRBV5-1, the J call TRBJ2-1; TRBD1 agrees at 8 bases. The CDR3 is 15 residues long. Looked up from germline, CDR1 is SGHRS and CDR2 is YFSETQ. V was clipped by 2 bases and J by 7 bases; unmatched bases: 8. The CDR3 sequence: CASSFGQGSWNEQFF. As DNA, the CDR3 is TGCGCCAGCAGCTTCGGACAGGGAAGTTGGAATGAGCAGTTCTTC.

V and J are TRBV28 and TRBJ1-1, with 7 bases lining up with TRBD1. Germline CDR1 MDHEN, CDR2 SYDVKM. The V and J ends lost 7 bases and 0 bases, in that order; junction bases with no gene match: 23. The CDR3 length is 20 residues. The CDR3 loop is CASNLGARRDRGLMNTEAFF. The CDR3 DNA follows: TGTGCCAGCAATCTCGGGGCCCGACGGGACAGAGGCCTTATGAACACTGAAGCTTTCTTT.

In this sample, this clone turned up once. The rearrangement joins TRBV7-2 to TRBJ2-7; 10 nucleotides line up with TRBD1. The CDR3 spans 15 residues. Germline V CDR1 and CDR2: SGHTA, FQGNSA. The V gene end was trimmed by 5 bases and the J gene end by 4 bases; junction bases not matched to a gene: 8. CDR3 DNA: TGTGCCAGCAGCCTCCAGACAGGGGGCGGGTACGAGCAGTACTTC. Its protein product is CASSLQTGGGYEQYF.

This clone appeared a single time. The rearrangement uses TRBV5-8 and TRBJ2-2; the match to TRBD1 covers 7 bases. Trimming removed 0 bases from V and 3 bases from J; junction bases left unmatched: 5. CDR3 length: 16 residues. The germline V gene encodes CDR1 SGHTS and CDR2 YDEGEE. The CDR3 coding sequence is TGTGCCAGCAGCTTGGTGGGGACAGTTGACACCGGGGAGCTGTTTTTT. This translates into CASSLVGTVDTGELFF.

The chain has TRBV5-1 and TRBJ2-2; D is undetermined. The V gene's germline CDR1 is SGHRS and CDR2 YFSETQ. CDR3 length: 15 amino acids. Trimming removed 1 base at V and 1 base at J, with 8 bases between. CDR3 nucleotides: TGCGCCAGCAGCTTGTTCCTCGGGAACACCGGGGAGCTGTTTTTT. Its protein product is CASSLFLGNTGELFF.